This note documents a single TCR beta chain sequence. This sample was taken from a study of blood T cell repertoires in COVID-19. Germline V gene data show CDR1 as MNHEY and CDR2 as SMNVEV (reference sequence). The CDR3 contains 16 residues. The V segment lost 5 bases and the J segment 8 bases; nucleotides outside the gene matches: 14. Participants were aged roughly 18 to 100 years from around 24 US areas. Participant reports of clinical history set cohort assignment. In the authors' methods: How many nucleated cells were present was estimated from reference gene primer amplification. TCRdb keeps only in-frame clones here, not all; method: immunoSEQ multiplex PCR. Clonal size and the V and J genes are those of that table, whereas D and trimming came from the DNA. This sample yields 200,000 to 300,000 clones, of which around four fifths are seen a single time; 3% to 4.5% belongs to the top ten.

The TCR comes from a woman in her forties who had been exposed to COVID-19. This chain joins TRBV27 and TRBJ2-1, with 8 bases matching TRBD2. Sequencing was carried out using PBMCs or T cells enriched from blood (not recorded which). The DNA of the CDR3 is TGTGCCAGCAGTCCCACCCGGGCGGGGGGCCGGCATGAGCAGTTCTTC. Residues: CASSPTRAGGRHEQFF.